This T cell receptor beta chain derives from a study of T cell responses to AZD1222 COVID-19 vaccine. The V gene's germline CDR1 is SGHTA and CDR2 FQGNSA. V gave up 5 bases and J gave up 3 bases, with 11 bases separating them. The CDR3 runs 13 residues. This table comes from immunoSEQ multiplex PCR, and its TCRdb copy is limited to in-frame clones, with some not included. The sample consists of some 130,000 clones, 91% of them appearing once. Specimen: peripheral blood, collected 28 days after the second AZD1222 dose. The chain links TRBV7-2 to TRBJ2-7; weak D call: TRBD2 (5 bases). The TCR originated in an adult who received the AZD1222 COVID-19 vaccine. The CDR3 sequence is CASSPIGSYEQYF. The CDR3 DNA is TGTGCCAGCAGCCCCATAGGGAGCTACGAGCAGTACTTC. Using reference TRBV7-2 and TRBJ2-7 for the parts outside the CDR3, the full variable domain is GAGVSQSPSNKVTEKGKDVELRCDPISGHTALYWYRQSLGQGLEFLIYFQGNSAPDKSGLPSDRFSAERTGGSVSTLTIQRTQQEDSAVYLCASSPIGSYEQYFGPGTRLTVT.